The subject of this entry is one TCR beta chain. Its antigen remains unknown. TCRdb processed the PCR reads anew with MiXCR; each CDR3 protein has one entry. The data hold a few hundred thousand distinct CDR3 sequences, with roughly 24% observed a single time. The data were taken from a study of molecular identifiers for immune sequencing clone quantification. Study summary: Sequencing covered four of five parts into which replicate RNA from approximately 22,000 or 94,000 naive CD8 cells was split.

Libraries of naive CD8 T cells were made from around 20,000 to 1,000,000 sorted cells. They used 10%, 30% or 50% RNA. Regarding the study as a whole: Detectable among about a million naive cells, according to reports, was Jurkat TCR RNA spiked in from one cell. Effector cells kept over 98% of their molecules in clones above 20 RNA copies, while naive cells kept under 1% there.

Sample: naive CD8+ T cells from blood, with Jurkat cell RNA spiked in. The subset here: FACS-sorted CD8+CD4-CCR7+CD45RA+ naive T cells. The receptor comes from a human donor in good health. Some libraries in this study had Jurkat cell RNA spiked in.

The CDR3 here is CASSLVSSVEQFF. The CDR3 nucleotides are TGTGCCAGCAGCTTAGTGTCTAGCGTAGAGCAGTTCTTC. This rearrangement joins TRBV7-9 to TRBJ2-1; the D gene is possibly TRBD2 (6 bases). CDR1 and CDR2 (germline): SEHNR, FQNEAQ (reference sequence). The CDR3 covers 13 residues. Trimming shortened V by 1 base and J by 10 bases, and 11 bases separated the two germline ends.